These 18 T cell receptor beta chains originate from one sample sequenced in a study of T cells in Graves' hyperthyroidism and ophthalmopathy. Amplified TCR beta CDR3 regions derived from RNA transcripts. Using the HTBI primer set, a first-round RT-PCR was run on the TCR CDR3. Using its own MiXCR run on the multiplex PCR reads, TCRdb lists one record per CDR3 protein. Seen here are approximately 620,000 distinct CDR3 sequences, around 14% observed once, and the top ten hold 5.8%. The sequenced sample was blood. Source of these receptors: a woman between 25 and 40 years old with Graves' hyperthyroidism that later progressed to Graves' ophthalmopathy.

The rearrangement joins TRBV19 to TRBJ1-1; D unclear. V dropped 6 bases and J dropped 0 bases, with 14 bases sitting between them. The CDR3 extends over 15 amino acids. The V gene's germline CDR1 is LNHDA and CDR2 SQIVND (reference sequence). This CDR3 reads CASRPDRELNTEAFF. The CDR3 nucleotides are TGTGCCAGTAGACCCGACCGCGAACTGAACACTGAAGCTTTCTTT.

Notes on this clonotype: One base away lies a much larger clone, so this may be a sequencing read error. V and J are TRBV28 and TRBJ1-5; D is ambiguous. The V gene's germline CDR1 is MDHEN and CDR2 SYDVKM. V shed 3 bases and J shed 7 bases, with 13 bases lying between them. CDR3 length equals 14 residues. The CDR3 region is CASSLDPGGQPQHF. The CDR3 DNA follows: TGTGCCAGCAGTTTGGATCCGGGAGGCCAGCCCCAGCATTTT. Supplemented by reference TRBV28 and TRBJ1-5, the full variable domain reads DVKVTQSSRYLVKRTGEKVFLECVQDMDHENMFWYRQDPGLGLRLIYFSYDVKMKEKGDIPEGYSVSREKKERFSLILESASTNQTSMYLCASSLDPGGQPQHFGDGTRLSIL.

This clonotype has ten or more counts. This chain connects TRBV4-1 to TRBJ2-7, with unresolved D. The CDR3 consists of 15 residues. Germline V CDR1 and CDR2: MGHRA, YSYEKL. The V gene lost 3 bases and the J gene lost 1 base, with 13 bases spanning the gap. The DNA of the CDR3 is TGCGCCAGCAGCCAGTCCGTAGAAAGTTCCTACGAGCAGTACTTC. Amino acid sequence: CASSQSVESSYEQYF.

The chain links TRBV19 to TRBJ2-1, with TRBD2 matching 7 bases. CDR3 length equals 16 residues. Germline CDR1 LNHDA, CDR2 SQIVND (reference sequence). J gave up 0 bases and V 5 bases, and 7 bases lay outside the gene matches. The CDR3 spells CASSRAAGVSYNEQFF. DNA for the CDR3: TGTGCCAGTAGTCGGGCCGCGGGGGTCTCCTACAATGAGCAGTTCTTC.

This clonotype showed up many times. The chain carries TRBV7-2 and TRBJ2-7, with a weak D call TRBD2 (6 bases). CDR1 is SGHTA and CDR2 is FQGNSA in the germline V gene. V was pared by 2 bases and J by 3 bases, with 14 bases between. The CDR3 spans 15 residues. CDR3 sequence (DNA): TGTGCCAGCAGCTTAAACCCGGGAGAGAACTACGAGCAGTACTTC. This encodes CASSLNPGENYEQYF.

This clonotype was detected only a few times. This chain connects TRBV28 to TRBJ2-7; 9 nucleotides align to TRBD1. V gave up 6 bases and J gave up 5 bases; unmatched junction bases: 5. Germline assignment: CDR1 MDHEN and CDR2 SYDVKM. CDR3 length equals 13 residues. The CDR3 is CASRYGTGNEQYF. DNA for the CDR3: TGTGCCAGCAGGTATGGGACAGGGAACGAGCAGTACTTC.

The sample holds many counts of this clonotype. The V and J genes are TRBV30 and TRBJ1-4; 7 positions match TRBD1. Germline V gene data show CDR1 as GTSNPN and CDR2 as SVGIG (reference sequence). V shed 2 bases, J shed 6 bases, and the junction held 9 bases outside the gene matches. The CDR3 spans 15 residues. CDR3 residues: CAWSPGQADYEKLFF. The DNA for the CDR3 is TGTGCCTGGAGTCCAGGACAGGCTGACTATGAAAAACTGTTTTTT.

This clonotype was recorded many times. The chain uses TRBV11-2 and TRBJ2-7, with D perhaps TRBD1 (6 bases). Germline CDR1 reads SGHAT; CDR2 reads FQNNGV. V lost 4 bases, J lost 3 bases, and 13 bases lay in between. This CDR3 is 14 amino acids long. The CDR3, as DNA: TGTGCCAGCAGCTCATCGTTAGGGGGCTACGAGCAGTACTTC. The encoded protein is CASSSSLGGYEQYF.

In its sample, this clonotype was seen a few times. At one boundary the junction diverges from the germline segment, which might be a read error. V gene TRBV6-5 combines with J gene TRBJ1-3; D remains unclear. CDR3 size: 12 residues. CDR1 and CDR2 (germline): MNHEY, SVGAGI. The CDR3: CASSYTGITIYF. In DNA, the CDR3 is TGTGCCAGCAGTTACACCGGAATCACCATATATTTT.

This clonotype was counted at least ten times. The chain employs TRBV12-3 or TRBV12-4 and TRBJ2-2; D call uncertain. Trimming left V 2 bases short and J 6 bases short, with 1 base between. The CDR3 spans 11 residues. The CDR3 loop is CASSLPGELFF. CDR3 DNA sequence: TGTGCCAGCAGTTTACCCGGGGAGCTGTTTTTT.

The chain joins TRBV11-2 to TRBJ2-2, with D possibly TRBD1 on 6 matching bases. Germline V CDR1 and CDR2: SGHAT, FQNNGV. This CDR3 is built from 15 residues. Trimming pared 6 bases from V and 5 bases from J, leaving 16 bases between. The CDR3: CASRPIGGGTGELFF. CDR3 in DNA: TGTGCCAGCAGACCCATAGGGGGTGGTACCGGGGAGCTGTTTTTT.

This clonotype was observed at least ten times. The DNA of the CDR3 is TGTGCCAGCAGCAGGGGTAGCTCCTACAATGAGCAGTTCTTC. Amino acid sequence: CASSRGSSYNEQFF. This chain joins TRBV28 and TRBJ2-1; maybe TRBD1 (6 bases). CDR1 is MDHEN, CDR2 SYDVKM, per germline. V lost 6 bases, J lost 0 bases, and 9 bases lay in between. CDR3 length equals 14 residues.

For the CDR3, the DNA is TGCAGTGCTAGAGAAGGTGGGCTACTCTCTGGAAACACCATATATTTT. This translates into CSAREGGLLSGNTIYF. The chain has TRBV20-1 and TRBJ1-3; D ambiguous. V lost 0 bases to trimming and J lost 0 bases, with 12 bases between them. From germline, CDR1 is DFQATT and CDR2 SNEGSKA (reference sequence). The CDR3 loop spans 16 amino acids.

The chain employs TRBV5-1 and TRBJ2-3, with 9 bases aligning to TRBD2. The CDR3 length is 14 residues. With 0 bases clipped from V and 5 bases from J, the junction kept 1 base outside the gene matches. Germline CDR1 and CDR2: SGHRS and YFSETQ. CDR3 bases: TGCGCCAGCAGCTTGGAGCGGGAGGTAGATACGCAGTATTTT. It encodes CASSLEREVDTQYF.

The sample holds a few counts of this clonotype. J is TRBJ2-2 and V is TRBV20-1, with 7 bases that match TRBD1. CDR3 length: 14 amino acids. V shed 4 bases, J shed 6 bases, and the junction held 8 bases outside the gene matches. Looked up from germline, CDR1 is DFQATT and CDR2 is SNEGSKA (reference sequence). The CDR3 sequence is CSAIGQVASGELFF. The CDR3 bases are TGCAGTGCTATAGGACAGGTGGCGTCCGGGGAGCTGTTTTTT.

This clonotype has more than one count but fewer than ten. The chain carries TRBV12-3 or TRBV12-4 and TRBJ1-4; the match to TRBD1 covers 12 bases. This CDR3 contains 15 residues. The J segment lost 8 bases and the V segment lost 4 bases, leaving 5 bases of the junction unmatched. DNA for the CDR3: TGTGCCAGCAGTTCCTCGGGACAGGGGGCCGAAAAACTGTTTTTT. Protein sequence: CASSSSGQGAEKLFF.

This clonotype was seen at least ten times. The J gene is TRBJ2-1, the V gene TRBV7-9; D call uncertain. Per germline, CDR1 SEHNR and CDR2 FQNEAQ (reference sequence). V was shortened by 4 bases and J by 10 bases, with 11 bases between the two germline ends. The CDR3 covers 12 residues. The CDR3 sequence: CASSSDANEQFF. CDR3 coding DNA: TGTGCCAGCAGCTCTGACGCCAACGAGCAGTTCTTC.

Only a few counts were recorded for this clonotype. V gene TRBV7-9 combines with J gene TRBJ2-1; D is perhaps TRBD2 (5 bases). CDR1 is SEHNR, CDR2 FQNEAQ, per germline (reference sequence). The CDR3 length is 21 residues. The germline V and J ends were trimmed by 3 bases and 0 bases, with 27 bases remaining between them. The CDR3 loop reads CASSFQTALEPPEDSYNEQFF. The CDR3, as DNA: TGTGCCAGCAGCTTCCAAACCGCACTAGAACCTCCCGAAGACTCCTACAATGAGCAGTTCTTC.